Listed here are 15 T cell receptor beta chains from one sample, sequenced in a study of blood T cell repertoires in COVID-19. Assay: immunoSEQ multiplex PCR; the TCRdb copy retains only in-frame clones and omits some. The sample comprises 120,000 or so clones, over 60% of which are singletons, and 16% rests with the top ten. Sequenced: peripheral blood. These receptor sequences come from an elderly woman with active or convalescent COVID-19.

V usage is TRBV7-8 and J usage is TRBJ2-3; weak D call: TRBD2 (5 bases). This CDR3 is 13 amino acids long. Trimming took 1 base from V and 10 from J, leaving 12 bases between them. Germline V gene lookup returns CDR1 SGHVS and CDR2 FQNEAQ. CDR3 nucleotide sequence: TGTGCCAGCAGCTTAGAGAACAAGGGAGCGCAGTATTTT. Its translation is CASSLENKGAQYF.

The chain combines TRBV5-5 with TRBJ2-1; 13 bases fit TRBD2. Germline V gene lookup returns CDR1 SGHKS and CDR2 YYEKEE (reference sequence). The V segment lost 2 bases and the J segment 8 bases; nucleotides outside the gene matches: 4. The CDR3 sequence is 15 residues long. CDR3 region: CASSLRTSGSDEQFF. DNA for the CDR3: TGTGCCAGCAGCTTACGGACTAGCGGGAGTGATGAGCAGTTCTTC.

This clone has just one count. The CDR3 here is CASSLLARNSPLHF. The DNA of the CDR3 is TGTGCCAGCAGCTTGTTGGCTAGGAATTCACCCCTCCACTTT. V usage is TRBV5-6 and J usage is TRBJ1-6; D is unclear. CDR3 length: 14 residues. The germline V gene encodes CDR1 SGHDT and CDR2 YYEEEE. V gave up 1 base and J gave up 7 bases, with 9 bases separating them.

The V gene is TRBV6-2 or TRBV6-3, the J gene TRBJ2-4, with D possibly matching TRBD2 (6 bases). Germline V lookup: CDR1 MNHEY, CDR2 SVGEGT. The length of the CDR3 is 15 residues. The ends were cut back, 2 bases at V and 8 bases at J, with 16 bases in the middle. The CDR3 nucleotides are TGTGCCAGCAGTTACGTAGCGGAGCCTCGGGACATTCAGTACTTC. Translated, it gives CASSYVAEPRDIQYF.

The DNA of the CDR3 is TGCGCCAGCAGCTCGCCTAGCGGGAGGACCTACAATGAGCAGTTCTTC. This translates into CASSSPSGRTYNEQFF. The V call is TRBV5-1, the J call TRBJ2-1; 11 bases agree with TRBD2. CDR3 length equals 16 residues. The trim removed 3 bases at V and 2 bases at J, leaving 4 bases unmatched. CDR1 and CDR2 (germline): SGHRS, YFSETQ.

In DNA form, the CDR3 reads TGCGCCAGCAGTCTACAGGTCGGATCTGGAAACACCATATATTTT. Encoded protein: CASSLQVGSGNTIYF. The chain joins TRBV4-1 to TRBJ1-3, with a possible D match to TRBD1 (5 bases). CDR3 length: 15 amino acids. V lost 6 bases and J lost 1, with 13 bases in between. CDR1 is MGHRA, CDR2 YSYEKL, per germline.

The J gene is TRBJ2-2, the V gene TRBV20-1; tentatively, D is TRBD2 (6 bases). Trimming shortened V by 3 bases and J by 3 bases, and 20 bases separated the two germline ends. The V gene's germline CDR1 is DFQATT and CDR2 SNEGSKA (reference sequence). The CDR3 has 17 amino acids. As DNA, the CDR3 is TGCAGTGCTAGTCCCTTCAAGGGGACTGGATACACCGGGGAGCTGTTTTTT. Amino acid sequence: CSASPFKGTGYTGELFF.

The chain recombines TRBV7-9 with TRBJ2-5; 8 bases match TRBD1. Germline V gene data show CDR1 as SEHNR and CDR2 as FQNEAQ (reference sequence). V was pared by 2 bases and J by 4 bases, with 9 bases of the junction left unmatched. This CDR3 comprises 16 residues. In DNA form, the CDR3 reads TGTGCCAGCAGCTTATGGACCGCAGGGGGCGCAGAGACCCAGTACTTC. This encodes CASSLWTAGGAETQYF.

This clone was counted between two and nine times. V usage is TRBV5-6 and J usage is TRBJ2-7; 9 nucleotides line up with TRBD1. J was trimmed by 3 bases and V by 2 bases; bases with no gene match: 6. CDR3 length equals 15 residues. Germline V gene data show CDR1 as SGHDT and CDR2 as YYEEEE. The CDR3 region is CASSLTGGYNYEQYF. The CDR3 DNA follows: TGTGCCAGCAGCTTAACAGGGGGCTACAACTACGAGCAGTACTTC.

The V call is TRBV21-1, the J call TRBJ2-1; the table's D call, TRBD2, was not checked against the DNA. TRBV21-1 is given as a pseudogene. This CDR3 spans 15 amino acids. This CDR3 is CASSQTGTSYNEQFF. The CDR3 nucleotides read TGTGCCAGCAGCCAGACCGGGACTAGCTACAATGAGCAGTTCTTC.

This sequence joins TRBV29-1 and TRBJ2-3, with D perhaps matching TRBD1 (6 bases). Trimming pared 6 bases from V and 5 bases from J, leaving 12 bases between. CDR1 and CDR2 from the germline V gene are SQVTM and ANQGSEA. This CDR3 is built from 12 residues. CDR3 amino acids: CSVDTGIDTQYF. The CDR3 DNA follows: TGCAGCGTCGACACAGGGATAGATACGCAGTATTTT.

The chain carries TRBV7-9 and TRBJ1-2; D gene unclear. From germline, CDR1 is SEHNR and CDR2 FQNEAQ (reference sequence). V dropped 1 base and J dropped 4 bases, with 19 bases sitting between them. This CDR3 comprises 17 residues. The CDR3 spells CASSLDSGGGLRYGYTF. The CDR3 DNA reads TGTGCCAGCAGCTTAGATAGTGGTGGCGGCCTTCGCTATGGCTACACCTTC.

The chain combines TRBV19 with TRBJ1-5; 7 nucleotides match TRBD1. J gave up 4 bases and V 3 bases, and 6 bases lay outside the gene matches. CDR3 size: 15 residues. Per the germline V gene, CDR1 is LNHDA and CDR2 is SQIVND (reference sequence). In DNA form, the CDR3 reads TGTGCCAGTAGTATTATTGGGACAGAGAATCAGCCCCAGCATTTT. Its translation: CASSIIGTENQPQHF.

There are a few counts of this clone. CDR3 nucleotides: TGTGCCAGCAGCTTCGGGACTAGCGGGAGCATTGAGCAGTTCTTC. Its protein product is CASSFGTSGSIEQFF. This sequence joins TRBV13 and TRBJ2-1; the match to TRBD2 covers 14 bases. There are 15 residues in the CDR3. Germline CDR1 reads PRHDT; CDR2 reads FYEKMQ (reference sequence). V gave up 3 bases and J gave up 9 bases; unmatched junction bases: 4. Drawing the rest from reference TRBV13 and TRBJ2-1, the complete variable domain is AAGVIQSPRHLIKEKRETATLKCYPIPRHDTVYWYQQGPGQDPQFLISFYEKMQSDKGSIPDRFSAQQFSDYHSELNMSSLELGDSALYFCASSFGTSGSIEQFFGPGTRLTVL.

The chain employs TRBV30 and TRBJ2-1; D is undetermined. CDR1 and CDR2 (germline): GTSNPN, SVGIG (reference sequence). Trimming took 0 bases from V and 7 from J, leaving 10 bases between them. The CDR3 loop spans 13 amino acids. The CDR3 protein is CAWSVIAGNEQFF. CDR3 coding DNA: TGTGCCTGGAGTGTAATAGCTGGTAATGAGCAGTTCTTC.